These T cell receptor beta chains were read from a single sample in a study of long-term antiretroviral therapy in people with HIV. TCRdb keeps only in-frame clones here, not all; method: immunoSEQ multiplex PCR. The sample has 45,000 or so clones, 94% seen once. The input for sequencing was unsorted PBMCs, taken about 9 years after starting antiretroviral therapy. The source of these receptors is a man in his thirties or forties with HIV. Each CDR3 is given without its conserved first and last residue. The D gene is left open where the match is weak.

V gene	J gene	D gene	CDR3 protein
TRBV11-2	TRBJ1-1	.	ASSLERLFTEAF
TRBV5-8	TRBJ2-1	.	ASSSAERFYNEQF
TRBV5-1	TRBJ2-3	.	ASSLETADTQY
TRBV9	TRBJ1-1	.	ASSVDGMNTEAF
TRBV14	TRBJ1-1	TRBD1	ASSQRDRERAF
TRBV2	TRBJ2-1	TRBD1	ASTPPGTGRGGYNEQF
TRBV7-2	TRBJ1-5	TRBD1	ASSPRDRRLYSNQPQH
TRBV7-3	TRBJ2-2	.	ASSLRSTGELF
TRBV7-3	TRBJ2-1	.	ASSLNGNRFYNEQF
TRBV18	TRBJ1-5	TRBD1	ASSPFRGDSQPQH
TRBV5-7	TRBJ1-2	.	ASSPFHGGGYGYT
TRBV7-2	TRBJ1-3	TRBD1	ASSLQGASGNTIY
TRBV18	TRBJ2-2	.	ASSRLFGAPGELF
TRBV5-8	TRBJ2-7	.	ASSSRTARWGSGEQY
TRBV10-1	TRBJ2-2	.	ASSERISGELF
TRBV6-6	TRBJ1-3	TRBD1	ASSYSDRADTIY
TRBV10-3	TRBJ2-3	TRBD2	AIKPSGGFTDTQY